The entry that follows covers one TCR beta chain sequence. No antigen is known for it. Per-nucleotide qualities are absent, and no much larger clonotype sits a single base away. The immunoSEQ Assay was the method used to sequence TCRbeta CDR3 regions. After extraction, genomic DNA underwent amplification by bias-controlled multiplex PCR, followed by high-throughput sequencing. Per the original workflow: To quantify the absolute abundance of every unique TCRbeta CDR3 region, sequences were collapsed and filtered. T cell fraction was estimated by normalization of TCRbeta template counts to usable DNA, with usable DNA being measured through amplification of reference genes present in all nucleated cells. Repertoire TCRs were annotated as SARS-CoV-2-specific when V gene, CDR3 amino acid sequence and J gene were exactly matched to a known reactive TCR set. The reference SARS-CoV-2 TCR set came from MIRA and was filtered for enrichment in COVID-19-positive ImmuneCODE repertoires, removing public or cross-reactive TCRs. Using the MIRA antigens, annotated TCRs were further analysed by specific ORF or by position within an ORF. Breadth was defined as annotated unique rearrangements over total unique productive rearrangements; depth was the summed frequency of those rearrangements. Two-sided Wilcoxon rank-sum tests were applied when comparing TCR breadth between groups. TCRdb obtained this table from immuneACCESS and retained in-frame rearrangements with V and J assigned. These tables miss some clones; where compared with another copy, unresolved V genes account for less than half of the shortfall, and the remainder is unexplained. The V and J calls and the clone size are those of that table, but D and trimming were determined from the DNA. The table for this sample lists 410,000 or so clones; about 93% of them were counted only once. The ten most abundant clones make up 12% of the sample.

What the treatment or condition label conveys for this sample: 15 to 20 received Ad26.COV2.S at low or high dose, single or two shots; 5 received placebo; per-sample allocation not given. Repertoires of vaccine and placebo recipients were sequenced from samples collected on day 63 after the first injection. Cohort 1b enrolled around 24 adults aged 18-55 years at a single site in Boston, USA, between 29 July and 7 August 2020. As a vaccine, Ad26.COV2.S was a replication-incompetent adenovirus type 26 vector that expressed a prefusion-stabilized SARS-CoV-2 spike protein derived from the original Wuhan strain. CDR1 SNHLY and CDR2 FYNNEI were looked up in the germline V gene. The CDR3 spans 13 residues, from the cysteine through the phenylalanine. Just the 39-base CDR3 DNA is kept, in frame starting at base 1. V gives up 5 bases and J gives up 1 base, and the segment between their germline ends measures 8 bases.

The record originates from a study of Ad26.COV2.S vaccination and SARS-CoV-2 variants (dated by TCRdb to the early 2020s). For the wider study: Donors in the vaccine arm were drawn from COV1001, a multicentre, randomized, double-blind, placebo-controlled phase I-IIa trial testing Ad26.COV2.S in healthy adults. Dosing of Ad26.COV2.S was intramuscular, at either 5x10^10 or 1x10^11 viral particles, delivered as one shot or as two shots spaced 56 days apart. Sequencing of the TCRbeta repertoire served to evaluate the specificity and breadth of SARS-CoV-2-reactive T cell receptors following Ad26.COV2.S vaccination. The TCR-sequenced set comprised around 30 samples: approximately 19 Ad26.COV2.S vaccine recipients, 5 placebo recipients and 8 SARS-CoV-2 convalescent individuals. Trial participants were randomized into five groups of five, in which low-dose or high-dose Ad26.COV2.S was given once or twice, or placebo was given on both occasions. Investigators remained blinded to trial group allocation during experiments and outcome assessment.

What the work shows at the level of the full study, not this receptor alone: The authors noted that total T cell responses may have been underestimated by the TCR breadth and depth analyses. The study was not powered for comparison of responses between vaccine doses or regimens. Ad26.COV2.S recipients had higher spike-specific TCR breadth than placebo recipients (P = 0.0014). Non-spike TCR breadth was comparable between vaccine and placebo recipients, consistent with the vaccine containing only spike. Substantial breadth of spike-specific CD8+ and CD4+ T cell responses was reported after vaccination.

The clonotype was recovered from a person aged 18-60 years who received the Ad26.COV2.S COVID-19 vaccine or a placebo. The chain employs TRBV2 and TRBJ2-5, with no confidently assigned D gene. This sample comprised peripheral blood, obtained in a trial of Ad26.COV2.S vaccine versus placebo. The DNA sequence follows: TGTGCCAGCAGTCCGCAAATCCAAGAGACCCAGTACTTC. The resulting protein is CASSPQIQETQYF. Reference TRBV2 and TRBJ2-5 proteins supply the regions before and after the CDR3; the full variable domain is: EPEVTQTPSHQVTQMGQEVILRCVPISNHLYFYWYRQILGQKVEFLVSFYNNEISEKSEIFDDQFSVERPDGSNFTLKIRSTKLEDSAMYFCASSPQIQETQYFGPGTRLLVL.